The 3 T cell receptor beta chains listed next were all sequenced from one sample in a study of tumor-infiltrating lymphocytes in glioblastoma multiforme. TCRB libraries came from RNA via three nested multiplex PCR rounds. TCRdb reprocessed the multiplex PCR reads via MiXCR and lists one record per CDR3 protein. The table has about 15,000 distinct CDR3 sequences, about 69% seen once. The sample taken for sequencing was brain tumor tissue. The receptor source for this set is a male donor with glioblastoma.

The chain recombines TRBV20-1 with TRBJ2-1; D may be TRBD2 (5 bases). V was pared by 0 bases and J by 0 bases, with 12 bases between. Germline assignment: CDR1 DFQATT and CDR2 SNEGSKA (reference sequence). The CDR3 spans 16 residues. The CDR3 sequence is CSARDFGAVSYNEQFF. The DNA for the CDR3 is TGCAGTGCTAGAGATTTCGGAGCGGTCTCCTACAATGAGCAGTTCTTC.

V is TRBV6-1 and J is TRBJ2-7; 12 bases line up with TRBD2. Germline CDR1 is MNHNS and CDR2 is SASEGT. The CDR3 contains 15 residues. V gave up 2 bases and J gave up 6 bases; unmatched junction bases: 5. The CDR3 protein is CASSERLAGASEQYF. The CDR3 nucleotides read TGTGCCAGCAGTGAAAGACTAGCGGGAGCGAGCGAGCAGTACTTC.

V gene TRBV5-5 combines with J gene TRBJ1-5, with 8 bases matching TRBD1. This CDR3 is 16 amino acids long. The junction had 10 bases not matched to a gene; V was cut back by 4 bases and J by 4 bases. Germline V lookup: CDR1 SGHKS, CDR2 YYEKEE (reference sequence). The DNA for the CDR3 is TGTGCCAGCAGCCCTAGTCCGGGACAGGTGAATCAGCCCCAGCATTTT. Amino acids: CASSPSPGQVNQPQHF.